Listed here are 32 T cell receptor beta chains from one sample, sequenced in a study of OX40 agonist ivuxolimab in advanced cancers. The table came from immunoSEQ multiplex PCR; TCRdb's copy has only in-frame clones and leaves some out. Of 14,000 or so clones listed, over 60% are singletons. The sample here was CD4+ or CD8+ T cells sorted from blood, taken in a trial of the OX40 agonist ivuxolimab. These receptors all stem from an adult with an advanced solid tumor such as melanoma, head and neck, liver or kidney cancer.

CDR3 coding DNA: TGTGCCAGCAGCTTAATGGGTGCGGACACTGAAGCTTTCTTT. This codes for CASSLMGADTEAFF. The chain carries TRBV7-3 and TRBJ1-1, with D unresolved. The V and J ends lost 1 base and 3 bases respectively, with 9 bases between them. Germline V gives CDR1 SGHTA, CDR2 FQGTGA. The CDR3 totals 14 residues.

The gene calls are TRBV7-8 and TRBJ2-7; D might be TRBD2 (6 bases). Trimming pared 7 bases from V and 3 bases from J, leaving 13 bases between. The CDR3 covers 13 residues. Looked up from germline, CDR1 is SGHVS and CDR2 is FQNEAQ. CDR3 loop: CASTSDYNYEQYF. The CDR3 DNA reads TGTGCCAGCACTTCGGACTACAACTACGAGCAGTACTTC.

Sample share makes this clone medium-sized (0.01 to 0.1%). The genes are TRBV27 and TRBJ2-6; D remains ambiguous. CDR1 MNHEY and CDR2 SMNVEV come from the germline V gene (reference sequence). V lost 4 bases, J lost 0 bases, and 13 bases lay in between. The CDR3 extends over 17 amino acids. CDR3 coding DNA: TGTGCCAGCAGTTCCAGTGTAGTTACCTCTGGGGCCAACGTCCTGACTTTC. Translation gives CASSSSVVTSGANVLTF.

This chain connects TRBV2 to TRBJ2-2, with D perhaps matching TRBD2 (6 bases). Germline CDR1 is SNHLY and CDR2 is FYNNEI. The CDR3 totals 14 residues. The ends were cut back, 8 bases at V and 1 base at J, with 11 bases in the middle. CDR3 sequence: CASSSVRNTGELFF. In DNA form, the CDR3 reads TGTGCCAGCTCTAGCGTGAGGAACACCGGGGAGCTGTTTTTT.

The chain links TRBV4-2 to TRBJ2-7; unclear D gene. V lost 1 base to trimming and J lost 0 bases, with 4 bases between them. The CDR3 has 13 amino acids. The germline gives CDR1 LGHNA, CDR2 YNFKEQ. This CDR3 reads CASSQGSSYEQYF. The DNA of the CDR3 is TGTGCCAGCAGCCAAGGGAGCTCCTACGAGCAGTACTTC.

V gene TRBV11-2 combines with J gene TRBJ2-1; TRBD2 agrees at 9 bases. Germline trimming cut 1 base from V and 7 bases from J; bases unmatched to any gene: 8. The CDR3 is 16 residues long. Germline assignment: CDR1 SGHAT and CDR2 FQNNGV. CDR3 bases: TGTGCCAGCAGCTTAGTTCGGCTAGCGGGAAGTAATGAGCAGTTCTTC. It yields the protein CASSLVRLAGSNEQFF.

A few counts support this clone. The V gene is TRBV10-3, the J gene TRBJ2-7, with D perhaps being TRBD1 or TRBD2 (5 bases each). V was cut by 9 bases and J by 1 base, with 10 bases left in between. The germline CDR1 and CDR2 sequences are ENHRY and SYGVKD. This CDR3 has 12 residues. The chain's CDR3 is CAIWDGSYEQYF. The CDR3 nucleotides read TGTGCCATATGGGACGGTTCCTACGAGCAGTACTTC.

J is TRBJ2-5 and V is TRBV5-5, with no clear D. Trimming took 1 base from V and 1 from J, leaving 5 bases between them. From germline, CDR1 is SGHKS and CDR2 YYEKEE (reference sequence). This CDR3 region has 13 residues. For the CDR3, the DNA is TGTGCCAGCAGCTTGCGGGTCCAAGAGACCCAGTACTTC. Translating it yields CASSLRVQETQYF.

There are a few counts of this clone. The CDR3 DNA follows: TGTGCCAGCAGAGTGGGGCAGGGGGCGGGATACGAGCAGTACTTC. It encodes CASRVGQGAGYEQYF. This chain links TRBV11-2 with TRBJ2-7, with TRBD1 identical over 8 bases. The CDR3 length is 15 residues. Trimming took 6 bases from V and 4 from J; bases not matched to a gene: 11. Germline lookup yields CDR1 SGHAT and CDR2 FQNNGV.

The gene calls are TRBV10-3 and TRBJ2-5; 10 bases match TRBD2. Trimming removed 3 bases from V and 5 bases from J; junction bases left unmatched: 6. The CDR3 is made up of 15 amino acids. CDR1 is ENHRY and CDR2 is SYGVKD in the germline V gene. In DNA, the CDR3 is TGTGCCATCAGTGATGCTAGCGGGAGTTGGGAGACCCAGTACTTC. It yields the protein CAISDASGSWETQYF.

This clone is judged medium-sized. DNA of the CDR3: TGTGCCAGCAGTTACCTTGACAGAAGTGAAGCTTTCTTT. It specifies CASSYLDRSEAFF. The gene calls are TRBV6-5 and TRBJ1-1; D is possibly TRBD1 (5 bases). Trimming left V 2 bases short and J 7 bases short, with 11 bases between. CDR3 length: 13 amino acids. The germline V gene has CDR1 MNHEY and CDR2 SVGAGI.

The rearrangement joins TRBV13 to TRBJ1-1; D is undetermined. Trimming removed 0 bases from V and 11 bases from J, with 13 bases in between. Germline CDR1 and CDR2: PRHDT and FYEKMQ (reference sequence). This CDR3 spans 13 amino acids. CDR3 in DNA: TGTGCCAGCAGCTTAGGCCTCACGAGCGGGGCTTTCTTT. It translates to CASSLGLTSGAFF. The variable domain in full, with the rest retrieved from reference TRBV13 and TRBJ1-1, is AAGVIQSPRHLIKEKRETATLKCYPIPRHDTVYWYQQGPGQDPQFLISFYEKMQSDKGSIPDRFSAQQFSDYHSELNMSSLELGDSALYFCASSLGLTSGAFFGQGTRLTVV.

The chain combines TRBV7-9 with TRBJ2-5; no firm D call. The CDR3 totals 13 residues. With 4 bases removed from V and 5 bases from J, the gap between germline ends came to 11 bases. Germline CDR1 SEHNR, CDR2 FQNEAQ (reference sequence). CDR3 sequence: CASSSPSQETQYF. The DNA of the CDR3 is TGTGCCAGCAGCTCTCCCAGCCAGGAGACCCAGTACTTC. Variable domain in full (rest from reference TRBV7-9 and TRBJ2-5): DTGVSQNPRHKITKRGQNVTFRCDPISEHNRLYWYRQTLGQGPEFLTYFQNEAQLEKSRLLSDRFSAERPKGSFSTLEIQRTEQGDSAMYLCASSSPSQETQYFGPGTRLLVL.

J is TRBJ1-4 and V is TRBV5-1, with D unclear. The CDR3 contains 13 residues. The V end lost 5 bases, the J end lost 0 bases, and 5 bases lay between the germline ends. Germline lookup yields CDR1 SGHRS and CDR2 YFSETQ. CDR3 residues: CASSTTTNEKLFF. DNA for the CDR3: TGCGCCAGCAGTACAACAACTAATGAAAAACTGTTTTTT.

The genes are TRBV19 and TRBJ2-7, with a tentative D call TRBD1 (6 bases). Per the germline V gene, CDR1 is LNHDA and CDR2 is SQIVND (reference sequence). This CDR3 has 12 residues. The V end lost 6 bases, the J end lost 5 bases, and 11 bases lay between the germline ends. The DNA for the CDR3 is TGTGCCAGTAGCTCCACAGGGAACGAGCAGTACTTC. It encodes CASSSTGNEQYF. The variable domain in full, completed from reference TRBV19 and TRBJ2-7, reads DGGITQSPKYLFRKEGQNVTLSCEQNLNHDAMYWYRQDPGQGLRLIYYSQIVNDFQKGDIAEGYSVSREKKESFPLTVTSAQKNPTAFYLCASSSTGNEQYFGPGTRLTVT.

Sample share makes this clone large (0.1 to 1%). The V gene is TRBV5-1, the J gene TRBJ2-7; D gene unclear. This CDR3 is 13 amino acids long. V lost 4 bases and J 5 bases, leaving 13 bases between the germline ends. In germline, CDR1 is SGHRS, CDR2 YFSETQ. The CDR3 sequence: CASSPGPLDEQYF. CDR3 in DNA: TGCGCCAGCAGCCCCGGGCCCTTGGACGAGCAGTACTTC.

The chain links TRBV16 to TRBJ2-3; D is unresolved. Germline V lookup: CDR1 KGHSY, CDR2 FQNENV. The CDR3 has 13 residues. V was shortened by 2 bases and J by 5 bases, with 8 bases between the two germline ends. CDR3 nucleotides: TGTGCCAGCAGCCAAGGCCGGATAGATACGCAGTATTTT. This encodes CASSQGRIDTQYF.

The chain carries TRBV19 and TRBJ1-1; 7 nucleotides align to TRBD1. Looked up from germline, CDR1 is LNHDA and CDR2 is SQIVND (reference sequence). V trimming: 6 bases; J trimming: 5 bases; junction bases outside the gene matches: 6. This CDR3 comprises 13 residues. CDR3 sequence (DNA): TGTGCCAGTAGCGATACAGGGGCGACTGAAGCTTTCTTT. As protein: CASSDTGATEAFF.

The chain is built from TRBV10-3 and TRBJ1-2, with a weak D call TRBD1 (6 bases). V lost 0 bases, J lost 0 bases, and 14 bases lay in between. CDR3 length: 17 residues. Per the germline V gene, CDR1 is ENHRY and CDR2 is SYGVKD. The CDR3: CAISESSRDNSNYGYTF. In nucleotides, the CDR3 is TGTGCCATCAGTGAGTCGAGCCGGGACAACTCTAACTATGGCTACACCTTC.

This clone was recorded a few times. V gene TRBV27 combines with J gene TRBJ1-1; D remains ambiguous. The CDR3 loop spans 14 amino acids. V was trimmed by 5 bases and J by 2 bases, leaving 12 bases between them. Germline V gene lookup returns CDR1 MNHEY and CDR2 SMNVEV (reference sequence). CDR3 amino acids: CASSPLAGNTEAFF. CDR3 nucleotides: TGTGCCAGCAGTCCCCTAGCTGGTAACACTGAAGCTTTCTTT.

The chain joins TRBV7-3 to TRBJ2-3; 14 positions agree with TRBD2. This CDR3 has 16 amino acids. The trim removed 3 bases at V and 4 bases at J, leaving 3 bases unmatched. Germline-derived CDR1 and CDR2 are SGHTA and FQGTGA. CDR3 loop: CASSLGLAGESDTQYF. The DNA of the CDR3 is TGTGCCAGCAGCTTGGGACTAGCGGGAGAATCAGATACGCAGTATTTT.

In its sample, this clone was seen a few times. The chain links TRBV4-1 to TRBJ2-2; D is perhaps TRBD2 (6 bases). The germline gives CDR1 MGHRA, CDR2 YSYEKL. V dropped 8 bases and J dropped 5 bases, with 15 bases sitting between them. This CDR3 spans 14 amino acids. CDR3 bases: TGCGCCAGCCACGCGGAGGGTAGGACCGGGGAGCTGTTTTTT. It is translated as CASHAEGRTGELFF.

The chain couples TRBV6-6 to TRBJ2-1, with 7 positions matching TRBD2. The length of the CDR3 is 15 residues. V shed 2 bases and J 7 bases; nucleotides not matched to a gene: 8. Germline CDR1 is MNHNY and CDR2 is SVGAGI (reference sequence). The CDR3 region has the DNA TGTGCCAGCAGTTACGGGGGGAGGGCCGGGAATGAGCAGTTCTTC. This gives the protein CASSYGGRAGNEQFF.

This clone appeared a single time. This chain uses TRBV7-8 with TRBJ2-5; 7 positions agree with TRBD2. In germline, CDR1 is SGHVS, CDR2 FQNEAQ. There are 15 residues in the CDR3. V was pared by 5 bases and J by 5 bases, with 11 bases of the junction left unmatched. The CDR3 spells CASSPPGRGRETQYF. The CDR3 nucleotides read TGTGCCAGCAGCCCCCCGGGGAGGGGCCGGGAGACCCAGTACTTC.

V is TRBV2 and J is TRBJ2-1; 11 positions agree with TRBD2. J gave up 7 bases and V 7 bases, and 9 bases lay outside the gene matches. CDR1 and CDR2 from the germline V gene are SNHLY and FYNNEI. The CDR3 runs 15 residues. For the CDR3, the DNA is TGTGCCAGCATGGGGGTAGCGGGAGGGTTTAATGAGCAGTTCTTC. Encoded protein: CASMGVAGGFNEQFF.

The chain couples TRBV10-3 to TRBJ2-1; 9 nucleotides align to TRBD1. With 5 bases clipped from V and 8 bases from J, the junction kept 7 bases outside the gene matches. The CDR3 runs to 14 residues. Germline V gene lookup returns CDR1 ENHRY and CDR2 SYGVKD. The CDR3 sequence is CAISTGQGLHEQFF. The DNA for the CDR3 is TGTGCCATCAGTACGGGACAGGGTCTTCATGAGCAGTTCTTC.

The chain is built from TRBV7-8 and TRBJ2-7, with D tentatively TRBD1 or TRBD2 (6 bases each). V lost 0 bases, J lost 5 bases, and 8 bases lay in between. The CDR3 extends over 13 amino acids. Germline CDR1 is SGHVS and CDR2 is FQNEAQ. For the CDR3, the DNA is TGTGCCAGCAGCTTAGCGGGGGGCCACGAGCAGTACTTC. Translation gives CASSLAGGHEQYF. The entire variable domain, with the rest obtained from reference TRBV7-8 and TRBJ2-7, is as follows: GAGVSQSPRYKVAKRGQDVALRCDPISGHVSLFWYQQALGQGPEFLTYFQNEAQLDKSGLPSDRFFAERPEGSVSTLKIQRTQQEDSAVYLCASSLAGGHEQYFGPGTRLTVT.

The V and J genes are TRBV7-3 and TRBJ2-7; no firm D call. V was trimmed by 5 bases and J by 6 bases, leaving 14 bases between them. The CDR3 covers 13 residues. Per the germline V gene, CDR1 is SGHTA and CDR2 is FQGTGA. CDR3 residues: CASSPTPGSEQYF. The CDR3 DNA reads TGTGCCAGCAGCCCCACTCCGGGTTCCGAGCAGTACTTC.

This chain joins TRBV27 and TRBJ2-7, with TRBD1 identical over 10 bases. Losses at the gene ends were 5 bases for V and 6 bases for J; bases not matched to a gene: 7. In germline, CDR1 is MNHEY, CDR2 SMNVEV (reference sequence). The CDR3 runs 14 residues. The CDR3 protein is CASSPRTGGLEQYF. The CDR3 DNA reads TGTGCCAGCAGTCCCAGGACAGGGGGTCTCGAGCAGTACTTC.

The chain combines TRBV7-2 with TRBJ2-7; D remains unclear. The germline V gene has CDR1 SGHTA and CDR2 FQGNSA. The CDR3 extends over 15 amino acids. Trimming removed 5 bases from V and 3 bases from J, with 17 bases in between. CDR3 nucleotides: TGTGCCAGCAGCCCCCACTTTTCGCGTCACTACGAGCAGTACTTC. Translated: CASSPHFSRHYEQYF.

This clone was detected only a few times. The chain has TRBV25-1 and TRBJ1-1; 11 nucleotides align to TRBD1. There are 15 residues in the CDR3. Germline V CDR1 and CDR2: MGHDK, SYGVNS. V lost 2 bases, J lost 5 bases, and 4 bases stayed unmatched. CDR3 in amino acids: CASSEGTGGLTEAFF. CDR3 bases: TGTGCCAGCAGTGAAGGGACAGGGGGTCTTACTGAAGCTTTCTTT.

This chain connects TRBV11-2 to TRBJ2-7, with D tentatively TRBD1 or TRBD2 (5 bases each). V was pared by 4 bases and J by 5 bases, with 24 bases between. There are 17 residues in the CDR3. Germline CDR1 is SGHAT and CDR2 is FQNNGV. CDR3 DNA: TGTGCCAGCAGCTCTCAAGGGACGTCCCCCTGGGGGAACGAGCAGTACTTC. Protein sequence: CASSSQGTSPWGNEQYF.